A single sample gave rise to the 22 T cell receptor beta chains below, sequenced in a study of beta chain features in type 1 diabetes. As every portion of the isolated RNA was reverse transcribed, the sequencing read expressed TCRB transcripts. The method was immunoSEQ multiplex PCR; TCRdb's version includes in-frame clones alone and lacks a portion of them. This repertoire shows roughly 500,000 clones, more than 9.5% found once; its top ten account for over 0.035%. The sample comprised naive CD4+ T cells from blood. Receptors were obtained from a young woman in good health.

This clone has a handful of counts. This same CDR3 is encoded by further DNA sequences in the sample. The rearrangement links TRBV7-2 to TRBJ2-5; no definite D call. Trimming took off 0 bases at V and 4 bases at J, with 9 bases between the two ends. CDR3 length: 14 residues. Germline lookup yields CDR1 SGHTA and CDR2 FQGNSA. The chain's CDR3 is CASSLAGRRETQYF. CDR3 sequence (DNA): TGTGCCAGCAGCTTAGCGGGTAGACGAGAGACCCAGTACTTC.

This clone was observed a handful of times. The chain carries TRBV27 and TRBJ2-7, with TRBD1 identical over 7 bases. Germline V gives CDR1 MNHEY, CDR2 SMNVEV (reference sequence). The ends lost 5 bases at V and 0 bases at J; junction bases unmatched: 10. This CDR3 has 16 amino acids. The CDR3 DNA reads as TGTGCCAGCAGTCTAGCCGGGGACAGTTTCTCCTACGAGCAGTACTTC. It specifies CASSLAGDSFSYEQYF.

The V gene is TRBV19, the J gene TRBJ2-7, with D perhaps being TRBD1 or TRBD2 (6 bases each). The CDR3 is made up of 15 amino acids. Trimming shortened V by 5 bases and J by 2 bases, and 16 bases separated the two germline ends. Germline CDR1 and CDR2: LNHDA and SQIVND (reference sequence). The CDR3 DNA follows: TGTGCCAGTAGTCCCGGGGCCGGGGGCACCTACGAGCAGTACGTC. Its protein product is CASSPGAGGTYEQYV.

In DNA, the CDR3 is TGTGCCAGCAGCCTGGCTGAGTTTAGCAATCAGCCCCAGCATTTT. Translated, it gives CASSLAEFSNQPQHF. The chain recombines TRBV27 with TRBJ1-5; the D is unclear. V was shortened by 6 bases and J by 0 bases, with 12 bases between the two germline ends. The CDR3 consists of 15 residues. Germline loops: CDR1 MNHEY, CDR2 SMNVEV (reference sequence).

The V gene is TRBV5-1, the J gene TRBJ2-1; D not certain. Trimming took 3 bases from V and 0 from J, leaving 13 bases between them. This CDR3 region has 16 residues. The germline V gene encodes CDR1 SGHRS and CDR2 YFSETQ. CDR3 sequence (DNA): TGCGCCAGCAGCTATCAATCCGGCAGCTCCTACAATGAGCAGTTCTTC. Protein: CASSYQSGSSYNEQFF.

CDR3 region: CAWTTLGGQSEAFF. The CDR3 DNA is TGTGCCTGGACCACCCTAGGGGGACAGAGTGAAGCTTTCTTT. The rearrangement joins TRBV30 to TRBJ1-1, with 7 bases lining up with TRBD1. CDR1 and CDR2 from the germline V gene are GTSNPN and SVGIG (reference sequence). The CDR3 length is 14 residues. V lost 4 bases, J lost 7 bases, and 12 bases stayed unmatched. The full variable domain, its missing parts supplied by reference TRBV30 and TRBJ1-1, is SQTIHQWPATLVQPVGSPLSLECTVEGTSNPNLYWYRQAAGRGLQLLFYSVGIGQISSEVPQNLSASRPQDRQFILSSKKLLLSDSGFYLCAWTTLGGQSEAFFGQGTRLTVV.

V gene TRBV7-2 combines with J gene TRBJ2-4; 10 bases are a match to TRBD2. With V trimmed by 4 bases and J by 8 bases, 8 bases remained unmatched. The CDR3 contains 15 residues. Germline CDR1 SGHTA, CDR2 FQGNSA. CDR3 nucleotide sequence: TGTGCCAGCAGCTCACTTAGCGGGAGGAGGTACATTCAGTACTTC. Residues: CASSSLSGRRYIQYF.

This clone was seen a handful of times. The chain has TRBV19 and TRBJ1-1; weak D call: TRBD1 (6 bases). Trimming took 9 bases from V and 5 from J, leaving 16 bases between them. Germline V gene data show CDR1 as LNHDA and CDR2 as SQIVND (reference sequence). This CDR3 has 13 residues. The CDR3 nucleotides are TGTGCCAGCCTAAACAGGGTTAAGACTGAAGCTTTCTTT. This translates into CASLNRVKTEAFF. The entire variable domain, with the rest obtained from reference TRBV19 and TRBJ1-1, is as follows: DGGITQSPKYLFRKEGQNVTLSCEQNLNHDAMYWYRQDPGQGLRLIYYSQIVNDFQKGDIAEGYSVSREKKESFPLTVTSAQKNPTAFYLCASLNRVKTEAFFGQGTRLTVV.

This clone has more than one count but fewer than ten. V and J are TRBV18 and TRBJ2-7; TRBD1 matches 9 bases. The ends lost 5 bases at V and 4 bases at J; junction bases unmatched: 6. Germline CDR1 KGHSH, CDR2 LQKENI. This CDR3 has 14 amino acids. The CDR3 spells CASSAADRGYEQYF. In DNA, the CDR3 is TGTGCCAGCTCAGCCGCTGACAGGGGGTACGAGCAGTACTTC.

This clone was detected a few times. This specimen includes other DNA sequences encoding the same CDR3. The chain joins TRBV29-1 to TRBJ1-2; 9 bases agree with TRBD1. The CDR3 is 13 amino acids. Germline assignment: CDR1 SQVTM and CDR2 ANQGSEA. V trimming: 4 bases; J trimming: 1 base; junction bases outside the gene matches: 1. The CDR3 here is CSVGQGVNYGYTF. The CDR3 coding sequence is TGCAGCGTTGGACAGGGGGTTAACTATGGCTACACCTTC. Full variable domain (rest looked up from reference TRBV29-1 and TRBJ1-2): SAVISQKPSRDICQRGTSLTIQCQVDSQVTMMFWYRQQPGQSLTLIATANQGSEATYESGFVIDKFPISRPNLTFSTLTVSNMSPEDSSIYLCSVGQGVNYGYTFGSGTRLTVV.

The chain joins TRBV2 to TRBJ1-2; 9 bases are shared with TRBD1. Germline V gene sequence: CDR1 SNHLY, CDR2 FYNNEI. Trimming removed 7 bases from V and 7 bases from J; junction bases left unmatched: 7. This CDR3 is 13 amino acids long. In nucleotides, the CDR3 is TGTGCCAGCAAAAGGACAGGGGTGATTGGCTACACCTTC. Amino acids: CASKRTGVIGYTF.

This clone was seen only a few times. In DNA form, the CDR3 reads TGTGCCAGCAGCTTCTTAGCGGGGGCTCGAGAGACCCAGTACTTC. As protein: CASSFLAGARETQYF. The chain carries TRBV5-4 and TRBJ2-5; 9 bases line up with TRBD2. This CDR3 has 15 residues. The J segment lost 4 bases and the V segment lost 2 bases, leaving 6 bases of the junction unmatched. Looked up from germline, CDR1 is SGHNT and CDR2 is YYREEE (reference sequence).

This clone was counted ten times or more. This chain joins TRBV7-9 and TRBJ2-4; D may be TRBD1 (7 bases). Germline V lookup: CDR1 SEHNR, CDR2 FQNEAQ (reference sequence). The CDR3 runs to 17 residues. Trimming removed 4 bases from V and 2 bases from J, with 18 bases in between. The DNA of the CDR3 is TGTGCCAGCAGCTCCGGTGTCGGAGGGGGCTCCAAAAACATTCAGTACTTC. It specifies CASSSGVGGGSKNIQYF.

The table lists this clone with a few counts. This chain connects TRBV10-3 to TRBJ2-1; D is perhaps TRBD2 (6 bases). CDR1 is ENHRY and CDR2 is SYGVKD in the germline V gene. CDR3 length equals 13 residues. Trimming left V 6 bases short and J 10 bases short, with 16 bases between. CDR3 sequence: CAIRDRLVDEQFF. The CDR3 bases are TGTGCCATCAGAGACCGACTAGTCGACGAGCAGTTCTTC.

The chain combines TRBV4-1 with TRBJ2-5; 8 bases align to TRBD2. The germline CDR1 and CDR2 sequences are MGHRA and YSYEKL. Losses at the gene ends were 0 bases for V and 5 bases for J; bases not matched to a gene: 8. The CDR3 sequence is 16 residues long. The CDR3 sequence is CASSQDRSGGDETQYF. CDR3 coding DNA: TGCGCCAGCAGCCAAGATCGATCCGGGGGGGACGAGACCCAGTACTTC.

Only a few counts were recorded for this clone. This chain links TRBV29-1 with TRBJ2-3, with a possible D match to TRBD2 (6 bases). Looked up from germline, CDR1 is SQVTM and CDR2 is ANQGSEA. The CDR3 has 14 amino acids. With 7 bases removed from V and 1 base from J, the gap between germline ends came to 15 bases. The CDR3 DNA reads TGCAGCGCCAACCTAGCGTTACGCACAGATACGCAGTATTTT. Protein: CSANLALRTDTQYF.

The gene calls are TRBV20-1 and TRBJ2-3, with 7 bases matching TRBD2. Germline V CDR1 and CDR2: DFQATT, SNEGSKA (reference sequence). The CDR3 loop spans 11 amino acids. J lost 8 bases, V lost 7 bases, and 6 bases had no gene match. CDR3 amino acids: CSVGGTITQYF. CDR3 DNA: TGCAGTGTGGGAGGGACCATTACGCAGTATTTT.

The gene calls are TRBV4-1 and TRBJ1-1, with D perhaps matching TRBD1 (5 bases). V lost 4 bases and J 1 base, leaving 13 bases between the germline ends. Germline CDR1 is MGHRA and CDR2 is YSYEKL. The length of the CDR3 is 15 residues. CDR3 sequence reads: CASSPVGHSNTEAFF. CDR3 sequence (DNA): TGCGCCAGCAGCCCGGTGGGGCATTCGAACACTGAAGCTTTCTTT.

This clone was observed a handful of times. The CDR3 DNA reads as TGCAGCGTCGTGATGAACACTGAAGCTTTCTTT. This encodes CSVVMNTEAFF. V usage is TRBV29-1 and J usage is TRBJ1-1; D is uncertain. The CDR3 covers 11 residues. Germline-derived CDR1 and CDR2 are SQVTM and ANQGSEA. V was pared by 6 bases and J by 0 bases, with 5 bases between. Combining the CDR3 with reference TRBV29-1 and TRBJ1-1 gives the whole variable domain SAVISQKPSRDICQRGTSLTIQCQVDSQVTMMFWYRQQPGQSLTLIATANQGSEATYESGFVIDKFPISRPNLTFSTLTVSNMSPEDSSIYLCSVVMNTEAFFGQGTRLTVV.

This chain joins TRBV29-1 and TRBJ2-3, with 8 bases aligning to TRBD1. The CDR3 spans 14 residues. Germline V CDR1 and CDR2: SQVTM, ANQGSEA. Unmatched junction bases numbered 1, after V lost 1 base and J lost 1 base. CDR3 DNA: TGCAGCGTTGAAGCAGGGGGCCGCACAGATACGCAGTATTTT. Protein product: CSVEAGGRTDTQYF.

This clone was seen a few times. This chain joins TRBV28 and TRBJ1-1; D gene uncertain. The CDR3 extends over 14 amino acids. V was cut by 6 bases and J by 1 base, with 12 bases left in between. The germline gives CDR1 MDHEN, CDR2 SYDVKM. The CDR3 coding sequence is TGTGCCAGCAGGGCCGCACACACGAACACTGAAGCTTTCTTT. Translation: CASRAAHTNTEAFF. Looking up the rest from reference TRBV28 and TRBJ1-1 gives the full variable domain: DVKVTQSSRYLVKRTGEKVFLECVQDMDHENMFWYRQDPGLGLRLIYFSYDVKMKEKGDIPEGYSVSREKKERFSLILESASTNQTSMYLCASRAAHTNTEAFFGQGTRLTVV.

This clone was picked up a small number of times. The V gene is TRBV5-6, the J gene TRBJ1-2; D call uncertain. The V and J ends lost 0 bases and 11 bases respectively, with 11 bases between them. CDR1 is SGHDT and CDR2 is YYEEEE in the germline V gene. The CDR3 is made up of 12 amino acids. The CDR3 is CASSLGRMLYTF. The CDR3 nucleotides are TGTGCCAGCAGCTTGGGGCGGATGCTATACACCTTC. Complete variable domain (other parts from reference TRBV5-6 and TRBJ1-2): DAGVTQSPTHLIKTRGQQVTLRCSPKSGHDTVSWYQQALGQGPQFIFQYYEEEERQRGNFPDRFSGHQFPNYSSELNVNALLLGDSALYLCASSLGRMLYTFGSGTRLTVV.